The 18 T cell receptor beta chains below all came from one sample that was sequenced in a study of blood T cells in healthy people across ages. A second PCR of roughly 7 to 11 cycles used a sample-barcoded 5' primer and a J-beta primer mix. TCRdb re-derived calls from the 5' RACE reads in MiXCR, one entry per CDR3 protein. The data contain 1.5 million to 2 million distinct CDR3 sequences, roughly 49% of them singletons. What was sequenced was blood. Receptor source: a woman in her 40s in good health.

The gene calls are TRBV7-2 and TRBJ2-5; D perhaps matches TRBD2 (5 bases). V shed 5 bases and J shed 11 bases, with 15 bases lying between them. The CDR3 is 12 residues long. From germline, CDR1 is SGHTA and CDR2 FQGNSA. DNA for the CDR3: TGTGCCAGCAGCGCCATGGGAAGGACTCAGTACTTC. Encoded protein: CASSAMGRTQYF.

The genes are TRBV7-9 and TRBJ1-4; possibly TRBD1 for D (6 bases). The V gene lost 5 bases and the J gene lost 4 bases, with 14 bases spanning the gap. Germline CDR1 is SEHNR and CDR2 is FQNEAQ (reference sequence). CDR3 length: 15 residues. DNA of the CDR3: TGTGCCAGCAGCCCCGCCCGGACAGATAATGAAAAACTGTTTTTT. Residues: CASSPARTDNEKLFF.

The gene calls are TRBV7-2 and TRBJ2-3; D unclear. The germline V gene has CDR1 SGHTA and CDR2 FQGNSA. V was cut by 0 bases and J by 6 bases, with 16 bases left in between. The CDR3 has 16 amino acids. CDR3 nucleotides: TGTGCCAGCAGCTTAGCTGGGTACGGGTTTGAGGATACGCAGTATTTT. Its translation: CASSLAGYGFEDTQYF.

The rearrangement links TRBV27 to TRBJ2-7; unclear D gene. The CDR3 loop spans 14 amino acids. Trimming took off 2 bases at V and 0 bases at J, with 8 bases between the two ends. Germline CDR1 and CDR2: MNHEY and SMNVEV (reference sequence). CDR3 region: CASSLLERSYEQYF. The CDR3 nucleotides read TGTGCCAGCAGTTTACTAGAACGCTCCTACGAGCAGTACTTC.

CDR3: CASSNGFSNQPQHF. The CDR3 DNA reads TGTGCCAGCAGTAACGGATTTAGCAATCAGCCCCAGCATTTT. The rearrangement uses TRBV6-6 and TRBJ1-5; D remains ambiguous. Trimming cost V 5 bases and J 0 bases, with 8 bases left between them. CDR1 and CDR2 from the germline V gene are MNHNY and SVGAGI (reference sequence). The CDR3 has 14 amino acids.

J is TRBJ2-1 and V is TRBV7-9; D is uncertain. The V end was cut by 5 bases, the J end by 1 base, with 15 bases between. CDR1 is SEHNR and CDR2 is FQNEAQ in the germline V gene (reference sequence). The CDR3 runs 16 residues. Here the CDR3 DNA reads TGTGCCAGCAGCACTTCGACACTTAATTCCTACAATGAGCAGTTCTTC. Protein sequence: CASSTSTLNSYNEQFF.

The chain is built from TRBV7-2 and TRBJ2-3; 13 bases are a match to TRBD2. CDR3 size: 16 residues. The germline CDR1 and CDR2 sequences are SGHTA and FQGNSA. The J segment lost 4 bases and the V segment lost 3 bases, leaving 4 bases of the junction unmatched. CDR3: CASSFSGLAGADTQYF. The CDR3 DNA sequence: TGTGCCAGCAGCTTTAGCGGACTAGCGGGGGCAGATACGCAGTATTTT.

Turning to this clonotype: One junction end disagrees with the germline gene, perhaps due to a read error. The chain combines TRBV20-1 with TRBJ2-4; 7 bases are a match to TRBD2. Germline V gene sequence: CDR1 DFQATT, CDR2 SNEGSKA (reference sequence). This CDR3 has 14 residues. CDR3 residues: CNAPRGSAKNIQYF. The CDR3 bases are TGCAATGCTCCGCGGGGGTCAGCCAAAAACATTCAGTACTTC.

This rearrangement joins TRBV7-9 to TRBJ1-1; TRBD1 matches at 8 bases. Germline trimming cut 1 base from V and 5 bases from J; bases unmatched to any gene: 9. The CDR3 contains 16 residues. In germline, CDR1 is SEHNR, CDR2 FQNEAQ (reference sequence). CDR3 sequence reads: CASSLDKRTGRTEAFF. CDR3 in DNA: TGTGCCAGCAGCTTAGACAAAAGGACAGGGCGGACTGAAGCTTTCTTT.

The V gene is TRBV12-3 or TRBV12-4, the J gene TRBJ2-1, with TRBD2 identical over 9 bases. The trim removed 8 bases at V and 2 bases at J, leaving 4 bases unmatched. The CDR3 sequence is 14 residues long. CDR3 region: CASASGGTYNEQFF. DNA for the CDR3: TGTGCCAGCGCCAGCGGGGGGACCTACAATGAGCAGTTCTTC.

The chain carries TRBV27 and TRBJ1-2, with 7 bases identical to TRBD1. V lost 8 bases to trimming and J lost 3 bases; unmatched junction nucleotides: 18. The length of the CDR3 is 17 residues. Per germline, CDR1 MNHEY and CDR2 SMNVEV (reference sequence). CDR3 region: CASGQVGATGTYYGYTF. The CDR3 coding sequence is TGTGCCAGCGGCCAGGTTGGCGCGACAGGGACCTACTATGGCTACACCTTC.

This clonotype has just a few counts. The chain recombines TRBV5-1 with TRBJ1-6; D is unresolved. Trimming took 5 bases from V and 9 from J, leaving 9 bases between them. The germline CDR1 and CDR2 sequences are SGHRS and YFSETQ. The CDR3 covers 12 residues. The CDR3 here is CASRSDLSPLHF. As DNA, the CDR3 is TGCGCCAGCAGATCGGACCTTTCACCCCTCCACTTT.

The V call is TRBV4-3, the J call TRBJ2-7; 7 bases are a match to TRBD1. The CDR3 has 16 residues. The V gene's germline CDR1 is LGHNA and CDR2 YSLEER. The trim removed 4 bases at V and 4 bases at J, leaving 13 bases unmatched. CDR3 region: CASSLKPGTEAYEQYF. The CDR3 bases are TGCGCCAGCAGCCTCAAACCCGGGACAGAAGCTTACGAGCAGTACTTC.

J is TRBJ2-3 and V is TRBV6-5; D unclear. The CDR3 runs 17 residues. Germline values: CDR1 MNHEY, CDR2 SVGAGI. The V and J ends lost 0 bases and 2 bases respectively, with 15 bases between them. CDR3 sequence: CASSYSEARLSTDTQYF. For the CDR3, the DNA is TGTGCCAGCAGTTACTCCGAGGCCCGTCTCTCCACAGATACGCAGTATTTT.

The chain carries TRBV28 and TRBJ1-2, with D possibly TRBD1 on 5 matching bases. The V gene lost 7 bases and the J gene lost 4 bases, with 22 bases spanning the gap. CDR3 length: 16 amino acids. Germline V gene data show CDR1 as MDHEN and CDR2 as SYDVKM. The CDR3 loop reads CASITGTAGFFYGYTF. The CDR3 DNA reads TGTGCCAGCATCACCGGGACGGCCGGCTTCTTCTATGGCTACACCTTC.

The CDR3 bases are TGTGCCAGCAGTAGCCTCAGCCGAGGGGTCCCCTATGGCTACACCTTC. Its protein product is CASSSLSRGVPYGYTF. The chain is built from TRBV6-5 and TRBJ1-2; possibly TRBD1 for D (5 bases). The CDR3 is 16 amino acids. V was shortened by 5 bases and J by 4 bases, with 20 bases between the two germline ends. Germline CDR1 MNHEY, CDR2 SVGAGI.

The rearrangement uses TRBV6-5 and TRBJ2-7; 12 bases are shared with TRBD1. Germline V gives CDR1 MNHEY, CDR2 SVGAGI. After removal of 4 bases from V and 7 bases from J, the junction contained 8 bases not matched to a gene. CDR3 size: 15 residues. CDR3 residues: CASSSAGTGGWEQYF. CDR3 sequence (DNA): TGTGCCAGCAGTTCCGCCGGGACAGGGGGCTGGGAGCAGTACTTC.

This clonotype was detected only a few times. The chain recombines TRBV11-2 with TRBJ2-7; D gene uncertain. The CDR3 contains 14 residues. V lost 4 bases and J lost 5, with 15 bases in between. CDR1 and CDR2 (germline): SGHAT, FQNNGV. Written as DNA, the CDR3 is TGTGCCAGCAGCTCCCGACCCGGTGGGCACGAGCAGTACTTC. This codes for CASSSRPGGHEQYF. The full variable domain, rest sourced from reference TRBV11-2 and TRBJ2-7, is EAGVAQSPRYKIIEKRQSVAFWCNPISGHATLYWYQQILGQGPKLLIQFQNNGVVDDSQLPKDRFSAERLKGVDSTLKIQPAKLEDSAVYLCASSSRPGGHEQYFGPGTRLTVT.